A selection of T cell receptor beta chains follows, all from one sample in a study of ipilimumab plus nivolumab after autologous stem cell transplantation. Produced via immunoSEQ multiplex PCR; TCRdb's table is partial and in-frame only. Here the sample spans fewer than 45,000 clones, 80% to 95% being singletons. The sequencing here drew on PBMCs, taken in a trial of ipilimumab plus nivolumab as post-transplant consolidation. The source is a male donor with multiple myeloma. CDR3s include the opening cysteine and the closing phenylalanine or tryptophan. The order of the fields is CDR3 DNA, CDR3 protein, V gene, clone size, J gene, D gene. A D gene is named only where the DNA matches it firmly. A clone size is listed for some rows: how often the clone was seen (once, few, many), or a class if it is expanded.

cdr3_nt: TGTGCCAGCTCCCCCTGGATCAGGGACAACACCGGGGAGCTGTTTTTT
cdr3_aa: CASSPWIRDNTGELFF
v_call: TRBV18
clone_size: NA
j_call: TRBJ2-2
d_call: NA

cdr3_nt: TGTGCCAGCAGCTTAGGGGTTAGGAGCAATCAGCCCCAGCATTTT
cdr3_aa: CASSLGVRSNQPQHF
v_call: TRBV7-2
clone_size: NA
j_call: TRBJ1-5
d_call: NA

cdr3_nt: TGTGCCAGCAGTTTATGGAGGTGGGGCGGGCCCCAGCATTTT
cdr3_aa: CASSLWRWGGPQHF
v_call: TRBV28
clone_size: NA
j_call: TRBJ1-5
d_call: NA

cdr3_nt: TGTGCCAGCAGTTTAGTAGGGGGCACCGGGGAGCTGTTTTTT
cdr3_aa: CASSLVGGTGELFF
v_call: TRBV28
clone_size: NA
j_call: TRBJ2-2
d_call: NA

cdr3_nt: TGTGCCTGGAGTATGACTAGCGGGGGGGAGACCCAGTACTTC
cdr3_aa: CAWSMTSGGETQYF
v_call: TRBV30
clone_size: NA
j_call: TRBJ2-5
d_call: TRBD2

cdr3_nt: TGTGCCAGCAGCCAAAGGACAGGTCTGACCTATAATTCACCCCTCCACTTT
cdr3_aa: CASSQRTGLTYNSPLHF
v_call: TRBV7-8
clone_size: NA
j_call: TRBJ1-6
d_call: TRBD1

cdr3_nt: TGCGCCAGCAGCCCTACGACTAGCACCCCGGAGACCCAGTACTTC
cdr3_aa: CASSPTTSTPETQYF
v_call: TRBV5-1
clone_size: NA
j_call: TRBJ2-5
d_call: TRBD2

cdr3_nt: TGTGCCAGCAGCTCCCGGGCCATTGAAGCTTTCTTT
cdr3_aa: CASSSRAIEAFF
v_call: TRBV7-2
clone_size: NA
j_call: TRBJ1-1
d_call: NA

cdr3_nt: TGTGCCAGTAGTAAGGACAGGGGGCACACTGAAGCTTTCTTT
cdr3_aa: CASSKDRGHTEAFF
v_call: TRBV19
clone_size: NA
j_call: TRBJ1-1
d_call: TRBD1

cdr3_nt: TGTGCCAGCAGGACCGACCCCTACCGCTCGAACAATGAACAGTTCTTC
cdr3_aa: CASRTDPYRSNNEQFF
v_call: TRBV7-2
clone_size: NA
j_call: TRBJ2-1
d_call: NA

cdr3_nt: TGTGCCAGCAGCTCAGGACTAGCGGGCACAGATACGCAGTATTTT
cdr3_aa: CASSSGLAGTDTQYF
v_call: TRBV5-4
clone_size: NA
j_call: TRBJ2-3
d_call: TRBD2

cdr3_nt: TGTGCCAGCAGCTTAGTAGGGGCGTACACCACAGATACGCAGTATTTT
cdr3_aa: CASSLVGAYTTDTQYF
v_call: TRBV7-2
clone_size: NA
j_call: TRBJ2-3
d_call: NA

cdr3_nt: TGTGCCAGAAGCTACCGGGACTACCCCAGCGACGAGCAGTACTTC
cdr3_aa: CARSYRDYPSDEQYF
v_call: TRBV5-3
clone_size: NA
j_call: TRBJ2-7
d_call: TRBD2

cdr3_nt: TGTGCCACCCTGGATGAGAGGGGATATGAGGACACTGAAGCTTTCTTT
cdr3_aa: CATLDERGYEDTEAFF
v_call: TRBV7-9
clone_size: NA
j_call: TRBJ1-1
d_call: NA

cdr3_nt: TGTGCCAGTGGGAGGCGGGGGGACACCGGGGAGCTGTTTTTT
cdr3_aa: CASGRRGDTGELFF
v_call: TRBV19
clone_size: NA
j_call: TRBJ2-2
d_call: TRBD2

cdr3_nt: TGTGCCAGCAGTGTCTCGGTCAGCACTAACTATGGCTACACCTTC
cdr3_aa: CASSVSVSTNYGYTF
v_call: TRBV6-4
clone_size: NA
j_call: TRBJ1-2
d_call: NA

cdr3_nt: TGTGCCAGCAGTTACCCACCGACAGAAAATCAGCCCCAGCATTTT
cdr3_aa: CASSYPPTENQPQHF
v_call: TRBV6-6
clone_size: NA
j_call: TRBJ1-5
d_call: NA

cdr3_nt: TGCGCCAGCAGCTTGAACCCCCAAGGAGAGAACACCGAAGCTTTCTTC
cdr3_aa: CASSLNPQGENTEAFF
v_call: TRBV5-1
clone_size: NA
j_call: TRBJ1-1
d_call: NA

cdr3_nt: TGTGCCAGCAGCGACGCGGGTGGGGCCTATGGCTACACCTTC
cdr3_aa: CASSDAGGAYGYTF
v_call: TRBV11-1
clone_size: once
j_call: TRBJ1-2
d_call: NA